These 5 T cell receptor beta chains share one sample of origin, sequenced in a study of cytomegalovirus exposure and HLA in healthy donors. Primers for the PCR totalled 60 Vbeta and 13 Jbeta. The protocol was immunoSEQ multiplex PCR, while the TCRdb copy is restricted to in-frame clones and leaves out a portion. The sample yields 80,000 to 100,000 clones, 55% to 85% seen once. Sequencing input: PBMCs. The source is a young woman in good health and CMV-seropositive.

The chain links TRBV28 to TRBJ2-5; D ambiguous. The tail of the sequence fits TRBJ2-7 better, so the J call may be wrong. Germline assignment: CDR1 MDHEN and CDR2 SYDVKM. The CDR3 has 11 amino acids. The CDR3 loop reads CASSSRSEQYF. CDR3 coding DNA: TGTGCCAGCAGTTCCAGGTCCGAGCAGTACTTC.

This clone came up a few times. V gene TRBV1 combines with J gene TRBJ2-3; TRBD2 is the table's D call and was not checked against the DNA. TRBV1 is a listed pseudogene. The CDR3 length is 23 residues. CDR3 region: CTSSQGESSGGARRESSTDTQYF. CDR3 coding DNA: TGCACCAGCAGCCAAGGCGAGTCTAGCGGGGGGGCCCGGCGAGAGTCTAGCACAGATACGCAGTATTTT.

As regards this clone: The sample contains more than one DNA sequence encoding this CDR3. This chain joins TRBV5-4 and TRBJ2-7; TRBD2 matches at 15 bases. This CDR3 region has 19 residues. CDR1 and CDR2 (germline): SGHNT, YYREEE (reference sequence). V lost 4 bases, J lost 6 bases, and 17 bases stayed unmatched. In nucleotides, the CDR3 is TGTGCCAGCAGCCCGGGGCGAGGACTAGCGGGAGGGTTGGATAGCGAGCAGTACTTC. This codes for CASSPGRGLAGGLDSEQYF.

This sequence joins TRBV4-2 and TRBJ1-4, with TRBD1 identical over 8 bases. The germline CDR1 and CDR2 sequences are LGHNA and YNFKEQ. V lost 1 base to trimming and J lost 5 bases; unmatched junction nucleotides: 3. This CDR3 is 15 amino acids long. The CDR3 here is CASSQGDRTNEKLFF. The CDR3 nucleotides read TGTGCCAGCAGCCAAGGGGACAGGACAAATGAAAAACTGTTTTTT.

For the CDR3, the DNA is TGTGCCATCAGTGAGGGGGCGGTTGTAGGTGAGCAGTTCTTC. Translating gives CAISEGAVVGEQFF. This sequence joins TRBV10-3 and TRBJ2-1, with D perhaps matching TRBD1 (5 bases). The germline V gene encodes CDR1 ENHRY and CDR2 SYGVKD. CDR3 length equals 14 residues. The germline V and J ends were trimmed by 2 bases and 9 bases, with 14 bases remaining between them.